The 27 T cell receptor beta chains below were found in one sample sequenced in a study of blood T cell repertoires in COVID-19. Assay: immunoSEQ multiplex PCR; the TCRdb copy retains only in-frame clones and omits some. The sample carries about 300,000 clones, over 70% recorded once. Sequenced sample: peripheral blood. Receptors originate from a woman aged 50 to 60 with acute or convalescent COVID-19.

In the case of this clone: Other DNA sequences of this sample code for an identical CDR3. The chain is built from TRBV19 and TRBJ2-3; D call uncertain. The V gene lost 3 bases and the J gene lost 6 bases, with 4 bases spanning the gap. The CDR3 length is 11 residues. The germline gives CDR1 LNHDA, CDR2 SQIVND (reference sequence). The CDR3 DNA is TGTGCCAGTAGTATTCGGGATACGCAGTATTTT. It codes for CASSIRDTQYF.

This clone appeared once. The DNA for the CDR3 is TGTGCCTGGAGTGGAATCCTAGCGGGAATAGAGACCCAGTACTTC. Protein sequence: CAWSGILAGIETQYF. The chain combines TRBV30 with TRBJ2-5; TRBD2 agrees at 9 bases. The CDR3 has 15 amino acids. Germline V lookup: CDR1 GTSNPN, CDR2 SVGIG (reference sequence). After removal of 1 base from V and 4 bases from J, the junction contained 7 bases not matched to a gene.

This clone was counted a single time. The CDR3 loop reads CASSQDARGINGYTF. CDR3 sequence (DNA): TGTGCCAGCAGCCAAGATGCTCGGGGTATCAATGGCTACACCTTC. The chain couples TRBV14 to TRBJ1-2; no definite D call. Germline CDR1 SGHDN, CDR2 FVKESK. V was pared by 0 bases and J by 6 bases, with 14 bases between. CDR3 length: 15 residues.

The rearrangement links TRBV10-3 to TRBJ2-1; 11 nucleotides align to TRBD2. Trimming at V came to 8 bases and at J to 5 bases, leaving 2 bases not matched to a gene. This CDR3 is 13 amino acids long. Germline-derived CDR1 and CDR2 are ENHRY and SYGVKD. In DNA, the CDR3 is TGTGCCATCGGACTAGCGGGCGACAATGAGCAGTTCTTC. Translating gives CAIGLAGDNEQFF.

The chain has TRBV6-5 and TRBJ2-7; 7 bases are a match to TRBD2. Per the germline V gene, CDR1 is MNHEY and CDR2 is SVGAGI. The CDR3 is 13 amino acids. The ends lost 11 bases at V and 3 bases at J; junction bases unmatched: 10. CDR3 region: CASGEGVRYEQYF. The DNA of the CDR3 is TGTGCCTCCGGGGAGGGCGTACGCTACGAGCAGTACTTC.

The rearrangement uses TRBV21-1 and TRBJ1-6; the D segment call TRBD1 is taken from the table without a DNA check. TRBV21-1 constitutes a pseudogene. The CDR3 spans 14 residues. The CDR3 sequence is CASNEDRGNSPLHF. The CDR3 nucleotides read TGTGCCAGCAACGAGGACAGGGGTAATTCACCCCTCCACTTT.

The rearrangement links TRBV29-1 to TRBJ1-1; a possible D gene is TRBD1 (5 bases). The CDR3 has 12 amino acids. Trimming shortened V by 7 bases and J by 6 bases, and 15 bases separated the two germline ends. CDR1 is SQVTM and CDR2 is ANQGSEA in the germline V gene. Here the CDR3 reads CSARGPRAEAFF. CDR3 bases: TGCAGCGCCCGTGGCCCCAGGGCTGAAGCTTTCTTT.

The V call is TRBV7-2, the J call TRBJ2-5, with D possibly being TRBD2 (5 bases). There are 15 residues in the CDR3. CDR1 and CDR2 from the germline V gene are SGHTA and FQGNSA. The V end lost 4 bases, the J end lost 1 base, and 13 bases lay between the germline ends. DNA of the CDR3: TGTGCCAGCAGCTCCCAGCCCGGGATCCAAGAGACCCAGTACTTC. This translates into CASSSQPGIQETQYF.

The J gene is TRBJ2-5, the V gene TRBV5-4, with 7 bases lining up with TRBD1. The CDR3 totals 13 residues. Looked up from germline, CDR1 is SGHNT and CDR2 is YYREEE (reference sequence). Trimming took 3 bases from V and 3 from J; bases not matched to a gene: 2. The CDR3 protein is CASSYRGEETQYF. CDR3 nucleotide sequence: TGTGCCAGCAGCTACAGGGGAGAAGAGACCCAGTACTTC.

The chain combines TRBV6-1 with TRBJ2-3; a possible D gene is TRBD1 (5 bases). The CDR3 is 14 residues long. V was shortened by 3 bases and J by 0 bases, with 7 bases between the two germline ends. Germline assignment: CDR1 MNHNS and CDR2 SASEGT. The CDR3 bases are TGTGCCAGCAGTGACGGACAAAGCACAGATACGCAGTATTTT. Translation gives CASSDGQSTDTQYF.

The rearrangement links TRBV4-2 to TRBJ2-1, with TRBD2 identical over 8 bases. Per the germline V gene, CDR1 is LGHNA and CDR2 is YNFKEQ. V lost 0 bases to trimming and J lost 4 bases; unmatched junction nucleotides: 5. CDR3 size: 16 residues. The CDR3 DNA follows: TGTGCCAGCAGCCAAGAACCACTAGCGGATTACAATGAGCAGTTCTTC. Its translation: CASSQEPLADYNEQFF.

This clone was recorded once. The chain recombines TRBV5-1 with TRBJ1-6; 10 nucleotides line up with TRBD1. This CDR3 is 14 amino acids long. Germline V gene data show CDR1 as SGHRS and CDR2 as YFSETQ. The trim removed 6 bases at V and 9 bases at J, leaving 6 bases unmatched. The CDR3 is CASNDRGPGSPLHF. In DNA, the CDR3 is TGCGCCAGCAACGACAGGGGGCCGGGTTCACCCCTCCACTTT.

The chain combines TRBV11-2 with TRBJ2-6, with a tentative D call TRBD1 (5 bases). The CDR3 consists of 14 residues. V lost 6 bases and J lost 3, with 9 bases in between. Germline V gene data show CDR1 as SGHAT and CDR2 as FQNNGV. The CDR3 region is CASRPQGGANVLTF. As DNA, the CDR3 is TGTGCCAGCAGGCCCCAGGGTGGGGCCAACGTCCTGACTTTC.

This clone came up once. The chain links TRBV18 to TRBJ1-5; 10 positions agree with TRBD1. V shed 4 bases, J shed 0 bases, and the junction held 0 bases outside the gene matches. CDR3 size: 15 residues. Germline CDR1 reads KGHSH; CDR2 reads LQKENI. CDR3 protein: CASSRQGASNQPQHF. The CDR3 nucleotides read TGTGCCAGCTCACGACAGGGGGCTAGCAATCAGCCCCAGCATTTT. Filled out from reference TRBV18 and TRBJ1-5, the complete variable domain reads NAGVMQNPRHLVRRRGQEARLRCSPMKGHSHVYWYRQLPEEGLKFMVYLQKENIIDESGMPKERFSAEFPKEGPSILRIQQVVRGDSAAYFCASSRQGASNQPQHFGDGTRLSIL.

The rearrangement joins TRBV5-1 to TRBJ2-2; 8 nucleotides agree with TRBD1. This CDR3 is 16 amino acids long. The V gene end was trimmed by 5 bases and the J gene end by 1 base; junction bases not matched to a gene: 7. Germline V gene lookup returns CDR1 SGHRS and CDR2 YFSETQ. In DNA, the CDR3 is TGCGCCAGCAGACCTCCCGGGACAGGGAACACCGGGGAGCTGTTTTTT. Translated, it gives CASRPPGTGNTGELFF.

The rearrangement links TRBV4-1 to TRBJ1-6; tentatively, D is TRBD1 (6 bases). V was trimmed by 4 bases and J by 4 bases, leaving 14 bases between them. The CDR3 has 16 residues. CDR1 and CDR2 (germline): MGHRA, YSYEKL. DNA for the CDR3: TGCGCCAGCAGCCCGACATCGGACAGTTATAATTCACCCCTCCACTTT. This translates into CASSPTSDSYNSPLHF.

The genes are TRBV4-3 and TRBJ2-3; maybe TRBD2 (6 bases). This CDR3 has 17 residues. Per germline, CDR1 LGHNA and CDR2 YSLEER. V was shortened by 0 bases and J by 1 base, with 14 bases between the two germline ends. CDR3 in DNA: TGCGCCAGCAGCCAAGATGTGAATGCGGGACGCACAGATACGCAGTATTTT. Residues: CASSQDVNAGRTDTQYF.

The J gene is TRBJ2-7, the V gene TRBV27; TRBD1 matches at 8 bases. Per germline, CDR1 MNHEY and CDR2 SMNVEV (reference sequence). This CDR3 has 14 residues. V dropped 0 bases and J dropped 4; count of bases not matched to a gene: 2. CDR3 sequence: CASSLSRGRYEQYF. Written as DNA, the CDR3 is TGTGCCAGCAGTTTATCCAGGGGGCGATACGAGCAGTACTTC.

The chain links TRBV2 to TRBJ2-5; TRBD2 aligns across 7 bases. V was clipped by 7 bases and J by 4 bases; unmatched bases: 6. The CDR3 runs 13 residues. CDR1 is SNHLY and CDR2 is FYNNEI in the germline V gene. CDR3 region: CASKREAAETQYF. As DNA, the CDR3 is TGTGCCAGCAAACGGGAGGCCGCAGAGACCCAGTACTTC.

The V call is TRBV23-1, the J call TRBJ2-7, with 9 bases fitting TRBD2. TRBV23-1 belongs to the ORF category, with a function that is uncertain. V lost 4 bases and J lost 4; bases outside the gene matches: 2. This CDR3 has 13 residues. CDR3 DNA: TGCGCCAGCAGTCGCCTAGCGGGATACGAGCAGTACGTC. This gives the protein CASSRLAGYEQYV.

This rearrangement joins TRBV19 to TRBJ2-5; 8 nucleotides agree with TRBD1. Germline V CDR1 and CDR2: LNHDA, SQIVND (reference sequence). The CDR3 has 15 residues. Losses at the gene ends were 5 bases for V and 1 base for J; bases not matched to a gene: 6. This CDR3 reads CASSSYRGFQETQYF. CDR3 sequence (DNA): TGTGCCAGTAGTTCATACAGGGGGTTCCAAGAGACCCAGTACTTC.

The chain is built from TRBV2 and TRBJ2-7; 7 bases fit TRBD2. Looked up from germline, CDR1 is SNHLY and CDR2 is FYNNEI. The V and J ends lost 1 base and 3 bases, in that order; junction bases with no gene match: 6. The CDR3 loop spans 15 amino acids. The CDR3 DNA sequence: TGTGCCAGCAGTGAAGGGTCTAGCGGAAGCTACGAGCAGTACGTC. This codes for CASSEGSSGSYEQYV.

This clone is a singleton in its sample. This chain joins TRBV11-3 and TRBJ2-2; D gene uncertain. The germline V gene has CDR1 SGHNT and CDR2 YENEEA. The CDR3 is 15 amino acids. With 1 base removed from V and 2 bases from J, the gap between germline ends came to 8 bases. The CDR3 here is CASSLVSTNTGELFF. In nucleotides, the CDR3 is TGTGCCAGCAGCTTAGTTTCCACTAACACCGGGGAGCTGTTTTTT.

The rearrangement links TRBV11-1 to TRBJ2-5; 12 bases align to TRBD2. Germline V gives CDR1 SGHAT, CDR2 FQDESV (reference sequence). The CDR3 covers 15 residues. V was clipped by 5 bases and J by 2 bases; unmatched bases: 3. The CDR3 DNA is TGTGCCAGCAGCCGGGGGACTAGCGGGCAAGAGACCCAGTACTTC. Translated: CASSRGTSGQETQYF.

In its sample, this clone was seen a few times. J is TRBJ2-2 and V is TRBV2; possibly TRBD2 for D (5 bases). This CDR3 has 16 amino acids. Trimming removed 6 bases at V and 2 bases at J, with 16 bases between. Germline values: CDR1 SNHLY, CDR2 FYNNEI. The CDR3 here is CASSRMGGSNTGELFF. CDR3 in DNA: TGTGCCAGCAGCCGAATGGGTGGGAGTAACACCGGGGAGCTGTTTTTT.

To note about this clone: Other DNA sequences from this sample encode an identical CDR3 as well. V is TRBV29-1 and J is TRBJ1-1; 9 bases line up with TRBD1. The CDR3 has 13 amino acids. Germline CDR1 and CDR2: SQVTM and ANQGSEA. With 6 bases clipped from V and 4 bases from J, the junction kept 6 bases outside the gene matches. CDR3 amino acids: CSVPGQGGTEAFF. For the CDR3, the DNA is TGCAGCGTACCGGGACAGGGAGGCACTGAAGCTTTCTTT.

The chain uses TRBV27 and TRBJ2-2; 8 bases are shared with TRBD1. The length of the CDR3 is 17 residues. V dropped 6 bases and J dropped 3; count of bases not matched to a gene: 12. The germline V gene has CDR1 MNHEY and CDR2 SMNVEV (reference sequence). The CDR3 DNA sequence: TGTGCCAGCAGAAATCTCCGGGACAGGATATACACCGGGGAGCTGTTTTTT. Translation gives CASRNLRDRIYTGELFF.